This T cell receptor (beta chain) stems from a study of T cells in Graves' hyperthyroidism and ophthalmopathy. Study-wide results and limits: Ophthalmopathy got predicted by the model a median about 6.5 months before its onset.

RNA transcripts served as the template for amplifying TCR beta CDR3 regions. The TCR CDR3 was amplified in a first-round RT-PCR using the HTBI primer set. TCRdb reanalysed the multiplex PCR reads using MiXCR and keeps one entry per CDR3 protein. The sample lists about 560,000 distinct CDR3 sequences; approximately 16% were seen once. Patients aged 18 to 65 had newly diagnosed hyperthyroidism that had lasted under 2 months. The CDR3 loop spans 15 amino acids. V gave up 5 bases and J gave up 4 bases; unmatched junction bases: 6. Germline CDR1 is LNHNV and CDR2 is YYDKDF (reference sequence). This clonotype was picked up a small number of times. Its antigen is as yet unknown.

The sample consisted of blood. The genes are TRBV15 and TRBJ1-5, with TRBD1 matching 9 bases. This clonotype originated in a woman younger than 35 with Graves' hyperthyroidism. The CDR3 DNA reads TGTGCCACCAGCCGCCACGACAGGGGGAATCAGCCCCAGCATTTT. Translating gives CATSRHDRGNQPQHF.